This T cell receptor (beta chain) is drawn from a study of T-cell memory formation after mild COVID-19. Germline V gene lookup returns CDR1 SEHNR and CDR2 FQNEAQ (reference sequence). Losses at the gene ends were 5 bases for V and 5 bases for J; bases not matched to a gene: 3. There are 12 residues in the CDR3. This clonotype has only a few counts. TCRdb reprocessed the 5' RACE reads with MiXCR, giving one entry per CDR3 protein. The sample comprises hundreds of thousands of distinct CDR3 sequences, around 21% of which are singletons, and under 15% rests with the top ten. The TCR sequence derives from an adult woman who had mild COVID-19 (a few samples of this study predate the infection). Cell type and time point are not known. The material sequenced was PBMCs or a T cell subset sorted from them (not recorded which). The V gene is TRBV7-9, the J gene TRBJ2-7; 7 bases map to TRBD1. In DNA, the CDR3 is TGTGCCAGCAGCCCGGGGACAGACGAGCAGTACTTC. Encoded protein: CASSPGTDEQYF.